This entry is about one T cell receptor (beta chain). In the source study's methods: Estimated nucleated cell counts came from reference gene primer amplification. TCRdb's copy holds only in-frame clones and misses some; the assay was immunoSEQ multiplex PCR. V and J calls and clone size come straight from that table; D and trimming were deduced from the DNA. The repertoire holds roughly 410,000 clones, with approximately 91% as singletons. The CDR3 spans 16 residues. J lost 3 bases, V lost 2 bases, and 7 bases had no gene match. Germline CDR1 and CDR2: MNHEY and SMNVEV (reference sequence). The data stem from a study of blood T cell repertoires in COVID-19. Whole-study context: Sources were T cells, B-cell-depleted T cells, or PBMCs; the material itself was cDNA or gDNA.

The chain has TRBV27 and TRBJ1-1, with TRBD1 identical over 9 bases. The sample consisted of peripheral blood. The receptor was isolated from a woman between 40 and 55 years old with COVID-19, enrolled during active disease. In DNA, the CDR3 is TGTGCCAGCAGTTTAACAGGGGGCCGGTTAGACACTGAAGCTTTCTTT. Translated, it gives CASSLTGGRLDTEAFF.